This entry is about one T cell receptor beta chain. The antigen remains unidentified. This sample was taken from a study of vaccination and CD4 T cells after COVID-19. The assay that was used to sequence DNA from cultured CD4+ T cells was the Oncomine TCR Beta short-read assay. TCRdb reanalysed the PCR reads using MiXCR and keeps one entry per CDR3 protein. Among about 17,000 distinct CDR3 sequences listed, over 30% were seen once. This CDR3 is built from 18 residues. V lost 3 bases and J lost 5, with 20 bases in between. Germline assignment: CDR1 MNHEY and CDR2 SVGAGI. The treatment denotes: roughly 11-day PBMC culture with coronavirus spike peptide pools or control peptides (ViraFEST assay). Via ViraFEST, peptide pools expanded antigen-specific T cells before TCR sequencing.

The clonotype comes from a human donor who had recovered from COVID-19. Source material: CD4+ T cells from blood, cultured in vitro. The V call is TRBV6-5, the J call TRBJ1-6; perhaps TRBD1 as D (5 bases). As DNA, the CDR3 is TGTGCCAGCAGTTATTGGGGACCGGGGGGAGCTAATAATTCACCCCTCCACTTT. This encodes CASSYWGPGGANNSPLHF.